A selection of T cell receptor beta chains follows, all from one sample in a study of post-analysis software for immune sequencing data. TCRdb re-analysed the PCR reads in MiXCR, keeping a single row per CDR3 protein. The repertoire holds about 400,000 distinct CDR3 sequences, with 30% to 45% as singletons. Sequenced sample: blood. The receptor set was obtained from a girl between 10 and 17 years old with multiple sclerosis. The CDR3 runs from the conserved cysteine through the conserved F or W. A D gene is named only where the DNA matches it firmly. Where a row states a size, it is once, few, many or the class of an expanded clone; other rows omit it.

J gene	clone size	V gene	D gene	CDR3 DNA	CDR3 protein
TRBJ2-7	NA	TRBV20-1	TRBD1	TGCAGTGCTCCATCGACAGGGTACGAGCAGTACTTC	CSAPSTGYEQYF
TRBJ1-1	NA	TRBV5-1	NA	TGCGCCAGCAGCTTCCTAAGGGTGGGTGAAGCTTTCTTT	CASSFLRVGEAFF
TRBJ2-5	few	TRBV6-6	NA	TGTGCCAGCAGCTCCGACAGGCAGGGTACCTTCCAAGAGACCCAGTACTTC	CASSSDRQGTFQETQYF
TRBJ1-1	NA	TRBV11-1	TRBD1	TGTGCCAGCAGCCTAATCGGGACAGGGGCCCATATGGAAGCTTTCTTT	CASSLIGTGAHMEAFF
TRBJ2-7	few	TRBV6-5	TRBD2	TGTGCCAGCAGGAGCGGGGGGGCCTACGAGCAGTACTTC	CASRSGGAYEQYF
TRBJ2-1	few	TRBV25-1	NA	TGTGCCAGCTCCACGGACGGGGAGTACTACAATGAGCAGTTCTTC	CASSTDGEYYNEQFF
TRBJ2-7	few	TRBV10-3	TRBD1	TGTGCCATCACCCGAAGTGGGGACAGAAGCTCCTACGAGCAGTACTTC	CAITRSGDRSSYEQYF
TRBJ1-2	NA	TRBV28	NA	TGTGCCAGCAGTTCCACCATAAGCAGCTATGGCTACACCTTC	CASSSTISSYGYTF
TRBJ2-3	few	TRBV11-1	NA	TGTGCCAGCAGGGGGCACCTTCTACCGACAGATACGCAGTATTTT	CASRGHLLPTDTQYF
TRBJ2-7	few	TRBV5-1	NA	TGCGCCAGCAGCTTGGCCACGGCTGCCAGGGGAGGAGAGCAGTACTTC	CASSLATAARGGEQYF
TRBJ2-5	NA	TRBV13	NA	TGTGCCAGCTCTGACAGGTCCTTCGAGACCCAGTACTTC	CASSDRSFETQYF
TRBJ2-7	many	TRBV9	TRBD1	TGTGCCAGCAGTCGGACAGGTTCCTACGAGCAGTACTTC	CASSRTGSYEQYF
TRBJ1-6	NA	TRBV6-2/TRBV6-3	TRBD1	TGTGCCAGCAGTGTCAGGGGGCATTCACCCCTCCACTTT	CASSVRGHSPLHF
TRBJ2-1	few	TRBV7-7	NA	TGTGCTAGCAGCCGTCAGGGTGTGGATGAGCAGTTCTTC	CASSRQGVDEQFF
TRBJ1-1	NA	TRBV10-2	NA	TGCGCCAGTAGAATTTCGACAGACACCCAAGCTTTCTTT	CASRISTDTQAFF
TRBJ2-7	few	TRBV28	NA	TGTGCCAGCTCGAACCCCCAGACACCGAGCTCCTACGAGCAGTACTTC	CASSNPQTPSSYEQYF
TRBJ2-7	few	TRBV2	NA	TGTGCCAGCAGTACAAGGGGGAACGAGCAGTACTTC	CASSTRGNEQYF
TRBJ2-5	few	TRBV20-1	NA	TGCAGTGCTCCTAAGACCGGAAGGGGAGAGACCCAGTACTTC	CSAPKTGRGETQYF
TRBJ2-1	NA	TRBV20-1	TRBD2	TGCAGTGCTAGTGTAGCGGGGGGTTCCTACAATAAGCAGTTCTTC	CSASVAGGSYNKQFF
TRBJ1-2	NA	TRBV18	NA	TGTGCCAGCTCACCAGCCGGGAGCCTTGGCTATGGCTACACCTTC	CASSPAGSLGYGYTF
TRBJ2-7	NA	TRBV6-5	NA	TGTGCCTGCAGTTACTCTATCGACAGGTACGAGCAGTACTTC	CACSYSIDRYEQYF
TRBJ1-2	few	TRBV9	TRBD1	TGTGCCAGCAGCGCCGGGACAGACAACTATGGCTACACCTTC	CASSAGTDNYGYTF
TRBJ2-4	many	TRBV7-9	NA	TGTGCCAGCAGCTCGACACGGCCGGGGGACATTCAGTACTTC	CASSSTRPGDIQYF
TRBJ2-2	once	TRBV29-1	NA	TGCAGCGTGGCGGGACAGCCGAACACCGGGGAGCTGTTTTTT	CSVAGQPNTGELFF
TRBJ1-6	once	TRBV15	NA	TGTGCCACCAGCAGTTTTCTCCGGTCACCCCTCCACTTT	CATSSFLRSPLHF
TRBJ1-1	NA	TRBV29-1	TRBD1	TGCAGTGCGGGACAGGGCAGGGGCGAAGCTTTCTTT	CSAGQGRGEAFF
TRBJ2-5	few	TRBV12-3/TRBV12-4	TRBD2	TGTGCCAGCAGTTTAGCAGCGGGGGCCGGGAAGACCCAGTACTTC	CASSLAAGAGKTQYF
TRBJ2-1	NA	TRBV14	NA	TGTGCCAGCAGCCAAGATGTGGGCAAAGGGGGCAATGAGCAGTTCTTC	CASSQDVGKGGNEQFF
TRBJ1-5	few	TRBV7-6	NA	TGTGCCAGCAGCTTAGCTCTGGGGAATCAGCCCCAGCATTTT	CASSLALGNQPQHF
TRBJ2-1	NA	TRBV5-1	TRBD2	TGCGCCAGCAGCATTACTAGCGGGGTCGGTGAGCAGTTCTTC	CASSITSGVGEQFF
TRBJ2-5	NA	TRBV9	NA	TGTGCCAGCGCACCACGACTGGACCCACGAGAGACCCAGTACTTC	CASAPRLDPRETQYF
TRBJ2-7	NA	TRBV6-6	NA	TGTGCCAGCAGAACCGGCCCCTACGAGCAGTACTTC	CASRTGPYEQYF
TRBJ1-5	NA	TRBV12-3/TRBV12-4	TRBD1	TGTGCCAGCAGTCCAGCCGGGACAGGGCGGACTCAGCCCCAGCATTTT	CASSPAGTGRTQPQHF
TRBJ2-5	NA	TRBV28	TRBD2	TGTGCCAGCAGTCTACGGGACTACGCCTACAATGAGCAGTACTTC	CASSLRDYAYNEQYF
TRBJ2-7	NA	TRBV3-1	NA	TGTGCCAGCAGCCAAGTCCACGAGCAGTACTTC	CASSQVHEQYF
TRBJ2-7	few	TRBV7-3	NA	TGTGCCAGCAGCGCGACAGAGTCCTACGAGCAGTACTTC	CASSATESYEQYF
TRBJ1-1	NA	TRBV6-1	TRBD1	TGTGCCAGCAGTGACCGGGACAGGGAGGCCACTGAAGCTTTCTTT	CASSDRDREATEAFF
TRBJ2-6	NA	TRBV5-1	TRBD1	TGCGCCAGCAGCTTGGGGGGACAGGGCTGGGCCAACGTCCGGACTTTC	CASSLGGQGWANVRTF
TRBJ1-4	NA	TRBV20-1	NA	TGCAGTGCTAGAGTTTCAAGTGATGAAAAACTGTTTTTT	CSARVSSDEKLFF
TRBJ2-5	NA	TRBV6-5	TRBD1	TGTGCCAGCAGTTACGGGACAGCCGTAGGAGAGACCCAGTACTTC	CASSYGTAVGETQYF
TRBJ1-4	few	TRBV12-3/TRBV12-4	NA	TGTGCCAGCAGTTTCCCTCGGAGGGGTGGTAATGAAAAACTGTTTTTT	CASSFPRRGGNEKLFF
TRBJ2-5	NA	TRBV5-1	NA	TGCGCCAGCAGCTTGGAAGGTTATGCGGGGAAAGAGACCCAGTACTTC	CASSLEGYAGKETQYF
TRBJ2-5	NA	TRBV7-2	NA	TGTGCCAGCAGCTTAGATCCCAGGTTGCAAGAGACCCAGTACTTC	CASSLDPRLQETQYF
TRBJ2-5	NA	TRBV10-3	TRBD1	TGTGCCATCAGTGAGGAGGCGGGACAGGGTCAAGAGACCCAGTACTTC	CAISEEAGQGQETQYF
TRBJ1-2	few	TRBV5-1	NA	TGCGCCAGCAGCTTGGGCATCGGGGATGGCTACACCTTC	CASSLGIGDGYTF
TRBJ2-3	few	TRBV12-3/TRBV12-4	NA	TGTGCCAGCAGGGACGACTGGCGGGCCCTTGGGACAGATACGCAGTATTTT	CASRDDWRALGTDTQYF
TRBJ2-1	NA	TRBV5-1	NA	TGCGCCAGCAGCTTGGCGATGCGGGGGCCGACCTCGAGCTCCTACAATGAGCAGTTCTTC	CASSLAMRGPTSSSYNEQFF
TRBJ2-3	once	TRBV12-3/TRBV12-4	NA	TGTGCCAGCAGTCGGACATACCCTAGCACAGATGCGCAGTATTTT	CASSRTYPSTDAQYF
TRBJ1-6	few	TRBV5-1	NA	TGCGCCAGCAGCTTGGGGGGGAATGGATCACCCCTCCACTTT	CASSLGGNGSPLHF
TRBJ2-5	NA	TRBV12-3/TRBV12-4	NA	TGTGCCAGCAGTGGACAGGGAGGGGAGACCCAGTACTTC	CASSGQGGETQYF
TRBJ1-1	once	TRBV5-1	NA	TGCGCCAGCAGCCCCTCTTTAGGGGACGCGGACACTGAAGCTTTCTTT	CASSPSLGDADTEAFF
TRBJ2-4	NA	TRBV5-6	NA	TGTGCCAGCAGCTCACCGCGCAGTTCCAAAAACATTCAGTACTTC	CASSSPRSSKNIQYF